The T cell receptor (beta chain) described here comes from a study of Tregs in tolerant kidney transplant recipients. Background on the study: The nonmyeloablative bone marrow transplants came from related graft donors, with transient mixed chimerism.

Clones were sequenced by immunoSEQ multiplex PCR, and TCRdb holds only the in-frame ones, with some missing. The table shows around 66,000 clones, with 75% to 90% occurring only once. Study-level points and caveats: Few patients were studied, so findings need validation in larger groups.

In regard to this clone: As yet, its antigen is unknown.

The CDR3 contains 11 residues. From germline, CDR1 is MGHDK and CDR2 SYGVNS. V was pared by 3 bases and J by 10 bases, with 9 bases between. This clonotype was sampled from a human donor who received a combined kidney and bone marrow transplant. J is TRBJ1-1 and V is TRBV25-1; no firm D call. The sample in question was Tregs from blood, obtained before the transplant. The CDR3 loop reads CASSDVVAAFF. CDR3 coding DNA: TGTGCCAGCAGTGACGTGGTTGCAGCTTTCTTT.